Following are 25 T cell receptor beta chains from one sample sequenced in a study of T cells after yellow fever vaccination (dated by TCRdb to the late 2010s). Library creation used 5' RACE. The sequencer was an Illumina NovaSeq 6000. TCRdb took the public reads, trimmed them with fastp at Q25, ran MiXCR for clone calling and kept in-frame beta chains. Each CDR3 protein gets just one entry, which takes the most common genes and DNA from the rows behind it. For this sample the table gives over 300,000 distinct CDR3 sequences, of which approximately 4% were detected only once. Around 25% of the sample rests with the top ten. What this sample's treatment or condition label stands for: live attenuated yellow fever vaccine strain. This specimen was PBMCs, taken 5 days after the yellow fever booster vaccination. The receptors here all came from a young man who received the YFV17D yellow fever vaccine.

At least ten counts were recorded for this clonotype. The CDR3 nucleotides are TGCGCCAGCAGCCAAGAAAGGGGTTCCACAGATACGCAGTATTTT. As protein: CASSQERGSTDTQYF. The rearrangement links TRBV4-3 to TRBJ2-3; possibly TRBD1 for D (5 bases). The germline V and J ends were trimmed by 0 bases and 2 bases, with 9 bases remaining between them. The CDR3 is made up of 15 amino acids. From germline, CDR1 is LGHNA and CDR2 YSLEER.

At least ten counts were recorded for this clonotype. The rearrangement links TRBV5-5 to TRBJ2-1; D gene unclear. CDR3 size: 12 residues. V shed 4 bases and J shed 8 bases, with 10 bases lying between them. Germline CDR1 SGHKS, CDR2 YYEKEE (reference sequence). CDR3 sequence: CASSASRDEQFF. CDR3 nucleotides: TGTGCCAGCAGCGCCTCTAGGGATGAGCAGTTCTTC.

This clonotype was counted between two and nine times. V is TRBV4-1 and J is TRBJ2-5, with TRBD1 identical over 8 bases. This CDR3 is built from 15 residues. J lost 7 bases, V lost 1 base, and 8 bases had no gene match. Germline CDR1 reads MGHRA; CDR2 reads YSYEKL. As DNA, the CDR3 is TGCGCCAGCAGCCAAGGTCGACAGGGGCTTGGGACCCAGTACTTC. Translation: CASSQGRQGLGTQYF.

The sample holds many counts of this clonotype. This sequence joins TRBV20-1 and TRBJ2-1, with 9 bases aligning to TRBD2. This CDR3 comprises 15 residues. CDR1 is DFQATT and CDR2 is SNEGSKA in the germline V gene (reference sequence). Trimming removed 6 bases from V and 4 bases from J; junction bases left unmatched: 10. In DNA form, the CDR3 reads TGCAGTGCAGGGGAGCGGGGGGCGTATTACAATGAGCAGTTCTTC. Encoded protein: CSAGERGAYYNEQFF.

This rearrangement joins TRBV6-5 to TRBJ1-5, with TRBD1 matching over 7 bases. From germline, CDR1 is MNHEY and CDR2 SVGAGI. V gave up 6 bases and J gave up 4 bases; unmatched junction bases: 6. The CDR3 totals 14 residues. CDR3 DNA: TGTGCCAGCAGACGTTACAGGGGTAATCAGCCCCAGCATTTT. Encoded protein: CASRRYRGNQPQHF.

This clonotype was observed at least ten times. This chain uses TRBV6-2 or TRBV6-3 with TRBJ2-7, with D unclear. Germline-derived CDR1 and CDR2 are MNHEY and SVGEGT. This CDR3 has 12 amino acids. Trimming left V 8 bases short and J 1 base short, with 9 bases between. CDR3 amino acids: CASSISSYEQYF. The CDR3 DNA reads as TGTGCCAGCTCGATCTCGTCCTACGAGCAGTACTTC.

There are a few counts of this clonotype. The rearrangement uses TRBV3-1 and TRBJ2-1; 7 nucleotides line up with TRBD2. Germline loops: CDR1 LGHDT, CDR2 YNNKEL (reference sequence). J gave up 9 bases and V 4 bases, and 6 bases lay outside the gene matches. This CDR3 has 13 amino acids. CDR3 protein: CASSRGEGSEQFF. The CDR3 bases are TGTGCCAGCAGCCGGGGGGAGGGGAGTGAGCAGTTCTTC.

The table lists this clonotype with a few counts. The chain uses TRBV5-1 and TRBJ2-1; 7 bases match TRBD2. V was pared by 0 bases and J by 3 bases, with 6 bases of the junction left unmatched. From germline, CDR1 is SGHRS and CDR2 YFSETQ. The CDR3 consists of 16 residues. The CDR3 reads CASSLAERGDYNEQFF. The CDR3 DNA reads as TGCGCCAGCAGCTTGGCTGAACGGGGGGACTACAATGAGCAGTTCTTC. Full variable domain (rest looked up from reference TRBV5-1 and TRBJ2-1): KAGVTQTPRYLIKTRGQQVTLSCSPISGHRSVSWYQQTPGQGLQFLFEYFSETQRNKGNFPGRFSGRQFSNSRSEMNVSTLELGDSALYLCASSLAERGDYNEQFFGPGTRLTVL.

This clonotype was recorded at least ten times. The chain combines TRBV5-1 with TRBJ2-1; TRBD1 matches 10 bases. V lost 1 base to trimming and J lost 5 bases; unmatched junction nucleotides: 6. Germline assignment: CDR1 SGHRS and CDR2 YFSETQ. The CDR3 loop spans 16 amino acids. The CDR3 is CASSLSPGTGDNEQFF. The CDR3, as DNA: TGCGCCAGCAGCTTGAGTCCCGGGACAGGGGACAATGAGCAGTTCTTC. Full variable domain (rest looked up from reference TRBV5-1 and TRBJ2-1): KAGVTQTPRYLIKTRGQQVTLSCSPISGHRSVSWYQQTPGQGLQFLFEYFSETQRNKGNFPGRFSGRQFSNSRSEMNVSTLELGDSALYLCASSLSPGTGDNEQFFGPGTRLTVL.

In its sample, this clonotype was seen many times. V usage is TRBV11-2 and J usage is TRBJ2-2; D perhaps matches TRBD1 (5 bases). V was pared by 1 base and J by 7 bases, with 10 bases between. Looked up from germline, CDR1 is SGHAT and CDR2 is FQNNGV. The CDR3 spans 14 residues. CDR3 DNA sequence: TGTGCCAGCAGCTTAGCCCTGGACATCGGGGAGCTGTTTTTT. Encoded protein: CASSLALDIGELFF.

This clonotype was counted a few times. The rearrangement links TRBV5-6 to TRBJ1-2; D not resolved. This CDR3 has 13 residues. Trimming cost V 4 bases and J 4 bases, with 11 bases left between them. The germline V gene has CDR1 SGHDT and CDR2 YYEEEE. The CDR3 spells CASSPSGLYGYTF. CDR3 DNA: TGTGCCAGCAGCCCTTCTGGACTCTATGGCTACACCTTC.

The rearrangement links TRBV5-1 to TRBJ1-2, with no clear D. This CDR3 is 15 amino acids long. Trimming stripped 2 bases from V and 0 bases from J, with 11 bases between. The germline V gene encodes CDR1 SGHRS and CDR2 YFSETQ. The CDR3 nucleotides are TGCGCCAGCAGCTTACGGGCCGCCTCTAACTATGGCTACACCTTC. This sequence encodes CASSLRAASNYGYTF.

This clonotype was detected only a few times. The J gene is TRBJ2-6, the V gene TRBV7-3; the match to TRBD1 covers 7 bases. The CDR3 is 17 amino acids. Unmatched junction bases numbered 7, after V lost 3 bases and J lost 2 bases. Germline CDR1 reads SGHTA; CDR2 reads FQGTGA. The CDR3 nucleotides read TGTGCCAGCAGCTTTGAGACAGGGTCCCCTGGGGCCAACGTCCTGACTTTC. Its translation: CASSFETGSPGANVLTF. The variable domain in full, with the rest retrieved from reference TRBV7-3 and TRBJ2-6, is GAGVSQTPSNKVTEKGKYVELRCDPISGHTALYWYRQSLGQGPEFLIYFQGTGAADDSGLPNDRFFAVRPEGSVSTLKIQRTERGDSAVYLCASSFETGSPGANVLTFGAGSRLTVL.

V is TRBV10-3 and J is TRBJ1-6; tentatively, D is TRBD1 (5 bases). CDR1 and CDR2 (germline): ENHRY, SYGVKD. V was shortened by 2 bases and J by 10 bases, with 15 bases between the two germline ends. CDR3 length equals 15 residues. CDR3 sequence reads: CAISEPGRGYSPLHF. The CDR3 DNA sequence: TGTGCCATCAGTGAGCCGGGTAGGGGATACTCACCCCTCCACTTT.

This chain's CDR3 is CASSYSWAGNNEKLFF. The DNA of the CDR3 is TGTGCCAGCAGTTACTCGTGGGCAGGGAATAATGAAAAACTGTTTTTT. The chain has TRBV6-5 and TRBJ1-4; D is perhaps TRBD1 (5 bases). This CDR3 spans 16 amino acids. The V gene lost 0 bases and the J gene lost 4 bases, with 12 bases spanning the gap. CDR1 MNHEY and CDR2 SVGAGI come from the germline V gene.

This clonotype came up many times. The gene calls are TRBV7-2 and TRBJ2-4; tentative D call: TRBD2 (5 bases). The length of the CDR3 is 14 residues. Germline CDR1 and CDR2: SGHTA and FQGNSA. The germline V and J ends were trimmed by 5 bases and 6 bases, with 14 bases remaining between them. The CDR3 sequence is CASSGGQDRNIQYF. The CDR3 coding sequence is TGTGCCAGCAGCGGAGGCCAGGACCGAAACATTCAGTACTTC.

This chain connects TRBV11-2 to TRBJ2-1; 9 positions agree with TRBD2. J lost 2 bases, V lost 5 bases, and 7 bases had no gene match. Per the germline V gene, CDR1 is SGHAT and CDR2 is FQNNGV. This CDR3 has 16 amino acids. The CDR3 loop reads CASSGRQRGAYNEQFF. The CDR3 DNA reads TGTGCCAGCAGCGGACGACAGCGGGGGGCCTACAATGAGCAGTTCTTC. The full variable domain, in which reference TRBV11-2 and TRBJ2-1 provide the parts outside the CDR3, is EAGVAQSPRYKIIEKRQSVAFWCNPISGHATLYWYQQILGQGPKLLIQFQNNGVVDDSQLPKDRFSAERLKGVDSTLKIQPAKLEDSAVYLCASSGRQRGAYNEQFFGPGTRLTVL.

This clonotype was seen ten or more times. The chain combines TRBV28 with TRBJ2-5, with D perhaps assigned TRBD1 or TRBD2 (5 bases each). The CDR3 contains 13 residues. Germline V CDR1 and CDR2: MDHEN, SYDVKM. V lost 4 bases to trimming and J lost 1 base, with 7 bases between them. CDR3 sequence (DNA): TGTGCCAGCAGTTCGGGGACCCAAGAGACCCAGTACTTC. This encodes CASSSGTQETQYF.

The chain employs TRBV9 and TRBJ2-2, with D possibly matching TRBD2 (6 bases). Trimming pared 4 bases from V and 0 bases from J, leaving 13 bases between. This CDR3 is built from 16 residues. From germline, CDR1 is SGDLS and CDR2 YYNGEE. CDR3 bases: TGTGCCAGCAGCCCGGGACTGAGAGCGAACACCGGGGAGCTGTTTTTT. Protein product: CASSPGLRANTGELFF.

The genes are TRBV4-1 and TRBJ1-2; TRBD1 might be the D (5 bases). Between the trimmed V and J ends, which lost 2 bases and 4 bases, there was a span of 11 bases. Germline V lookup: CDR1 MGHRA, CDR2 YSYEKL. The CDR3 loop spans 14 amino acids. The CDR3, as DNA: TGCGCCAGCAGCCAACCAGGCGGGACCTATGGCTACACCTTC. It is translated as CASSQPGGTYGYTF.

The V and J genes are TRBV12-3 or TRBV12-4 and TRBJ1-2; 7 bases map to TRBD1. CDR3 length equals 12 residues. Losses at the gene ends were 5 bases for V and 7 bases for J; bases not matched to a gene: 4. In nucleotides, the CDR3 is TGTGCCAGCAGTCCAGGGGGGGCTGGCTACACCTTC. This sequence encodes CASSPGGAGYTF.

This clonotype has more than one count but fewer than ten. The rearrangement joins TRBV9 to TRBJ2-3, with D perhaps matching TRBD2 (5 bases). Trimming removed 0 bases at V and 6 bases at J, with 14 bases between. From germline, CDR1 is SGDLS and CDR2 YYNGEE. The CDR3 contains 15 residues. CDR3 bases: TGTGCCAGCAGCGTAGCACCAGTAGCGTCGGATACGCAGTATTTT. Translated, it gives CASSVAPVASDTQYF.

This chain uses TRBV7-7 with TRBJ2-5, with 8 nucleotides matching TRBD1. The CDR3 length is 13 residues. The junction had 7 bases not matched to a gene; V was cut back by 5 bases and J by 8 bases. The germline V gene encodes CDR1 SSHAT and CDR2 FNYEAQ (reference sequence). This CDR3 reads CASSPDRERTQYF. CDR3 nucleotide sequence: TGTGCCAGCAGCCCGGACAGGGAAAGAACCCAGTACTTC. Full variable domain (remainder filled in from reference TRBV7-7 and TRBJ2-5): GAGVSQSPRYKVTKRGQDVTLRCDPISSHATLYWYQQALGQGPEFLTYFNYEAQPDKSGLPSDRFSAERPEGSISTLTIQRTEQRDSAMYRCASSPDRERTQYFGPGTRLLVL.

This chain uses TRBV5-6 with TRBJ2-7; D unresolved. The V end lost 2 bases, the J end lost 3 bases, and 9 bases lay between the germline ends. This CDR3 contains 13 residues. From germline, CDR1 is SGHDT and CDR2 YYEEEE. CDR3 DNA sequence: TGTGCCAGCAGCTTCCAACACAACTACGAGCAGTACGTC. Translating it yields CASSFQHNYEQYV.

This CDR3 reads CASSLLPGPYEQYV. The CDR3 DNA reads as TGTGCCAGCAGCTTGTTGCCGGGACCCTACGAGCAGTACGTC. The chain carries TRBV5-4 and TRBJ2-7, with D perhaps being TRBD1 or TRBD2 (5 bases each). Germline-derived CDR1 and CDR2 are SGHNT and YYREEE (reference sequence). V lost 1 base and J 2 bases, leaving 10 bases between the germline ends. The CDR3 contains 14 residues.